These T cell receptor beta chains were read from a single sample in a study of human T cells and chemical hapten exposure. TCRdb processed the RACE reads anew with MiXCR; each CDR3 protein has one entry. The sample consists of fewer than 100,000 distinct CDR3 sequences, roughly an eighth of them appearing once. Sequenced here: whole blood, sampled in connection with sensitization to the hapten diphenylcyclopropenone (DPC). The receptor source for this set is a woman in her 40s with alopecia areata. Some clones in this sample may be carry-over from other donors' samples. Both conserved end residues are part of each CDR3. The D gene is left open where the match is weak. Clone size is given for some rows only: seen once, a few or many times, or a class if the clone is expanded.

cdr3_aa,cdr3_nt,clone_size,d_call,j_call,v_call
CASSKWDREGLNTEAFF,TGTGCCAGCAGCAAATGGGACAGGGAGGGACTGAACACTGAAGCTTTCTTT,many,NA,TRBJ1-1,TRBV21-1
CASSLDLNSYGYTF,TGTGCCAGCAGCTTGGATTTAAACTCATATGGCTACACCTTC,few,NA,TRBJ1-2,TRBV5-5
CASSPPGRRGYEQYF,TGTGCCAGCAGCCCTCCGGGACGCAGGGGCTACGAGCAGTACTTC,NA,NA,TRBJ2-7,TRBV11-1
CASRSASGRRETQYF,TGTGCCAGCAGGTCAGCTAGCGGGAGAAGAGAGACCCAGTACTTC,NA,TRBD2,TRBJ2-5,TRBV28
CASSETLSTDTQYF,TGTGCCAGTTCGGAGACCCTATCCACAGATACGCAGTATTTT,NA,NA,TRBJ2-3,TRBV19
CATSEGTSGSHEQFF,TGTGCCACCAGTGAGGGGACTAGCGGGAGCCATGAGCAGTTCTTC,many,TRBD2,TRBJ2-1,TRBV24-1
CSASPARGNQPQHF,TGCAGTGCTAGCCCCGCAAGGGGCAATCAGCCCCAGCATTTT,NA,NA,TRBJ1-5,TRBV20-1
CASSLETGTNYGYTF,TGTGCCAGCAGTTTAGAGACAGGCACTAACTATGGCTACACCTTC,many,NA,TRBJ1-2,TRBV12-3/TRBV12-4
CASSPPRGQGYTDTQYF,TGTGCCAGCTCACCCCCGCGGGGACAGGGATACACAGATACGCAGTATTTT,many,TRBD1,TRBJ2-3,TRBV18
CASSEQGAQTEAFF,TGTGCCAGCAGCGAACAGGGGGCGCAAACTGAAGCTTTCTTT,many,TRBD1,TRBJ1-1,TRBV2
CASSQEGLTNNEQFF,TGTGCCAGCAGCCAAGAAGGCCTGACTAACAATGAGCAGTTCTTC,few,NA,TRBJ2-1,TRBV3-1
CATIRDRGLLDEQFF,TGTGCCACCATCCGAGACAGGGGGCTTCTGGATGAGCAGTTCTTC,few,TRBD1,TRBJ2-1,TRBV15
CASSSGGRTDTQYF,TGTGCCAGCAGTTCGGGGGGCCGCACAGATACGCAGTATTTT,few,NA,TRBJ2-3,TRBV12-3/TRBV12-4
CSTERGGYGYTF,TGCAGCACTGAGCGGGGAGGCTATGGCTACACCTTC,NA,NA,TRBJ1-2,TRBV29-1
CASSLTSGVREQYF,TGTGCCAGCAGCTTGACCAGCGGGGTCCGCGAGCAGTACTTC,many,TRBD2,TRBJ2-7,TRBV5-5
CATSPAQGEPYEQYF,TGTGCCACCAGCCCTGCCCAGGGGGAACCCTACGAGCAGTACTTC,NA,TRBD1,TRBJ2-7,TRBV24-1
CAIRGTGNTGELFF,TGTGCCATCAGGGGGACAGGGAACACCGGGGAGCTGTTTTTT,NA,TRBD1,TRBJ2-2,TRBV10-3
CASSLGGGSGDTQYF,TGTGCCAGCAGCTTAGGTGGTGGTAGTGGAGATACGCAGTATTTT,NA,NA,TRBJ2-3,TRBV7-2
CAWSVRVGYPEQYF,TGTGCCTGGAGTGTACGGGTAGGCTACCCCGAGCAGTACTTC,few,NA,TRBJ2-7,TRBV30
CASSQIPNGTGSHNEQFF,TGCGCCAGCAGTCAAATCCCCAATGGGACAGGGAGCCACAATGAGCAGTTCTTC,few,TRBD1,TRBJ2-1,TRBV23-1
CSAPFRSSGIGEQFF,TGCAGTGCCCCGTTCCGTTCCAGCGGGATTGGTGAGCAGTTCTTC,many,TRBD2,TRBJ2-1,TRBV20-1
CASSSPAGGAETQYF,TGTGCCAGCAGTTCCCCAGCGGGAGGGGCAGAGACCCAGTACTTC,few,TRBD2,TRBJ2-5,TRBV6-2/TRBV6-3
CAISGREGTYEQYF,TGTGCCATCAGTGGCCGGGAAGGAACCTACGAGCAGTACTTC,few,NA,TRBJ2-7,TRBV10-3
CASRGTGTSSLVGELFF,TGTGCCAGCAGGGGGACCGGGACTAGCTCATTGGTCGGGGAGCTGTTTTTT,NA,TRBD2,TRBJ2-2,TRBV6-2/TRBV6-3
CASSLAQGGANEKLFF,TGTGCCAGCTCACTGGCTCAGGGTGGAGCTAATGAAAAACTGTTTTTT,few,NA,TRBJ1-4,TRBV18
CATIGANTGELFF,TGTGCCACCATCGGAGCGAACACCGGGGAGCTGTTTTTT,NA,NA,TRBJ2-2,TRBV28
CASSQDAGSTDTQYF,TGTGCCAGCAGCCAAGATGCCGGTAGCACAGATACGCAGTATTTT,NA,NA,TRBJ2-3,TRBV4-2
CSASDSGGTGELFF,TGCAGTGCTAGTGATAGCGGGGGCACCGGGGAGCTGTTTTTT,many,TRBD2,TRBJ2-2,TRBV20-1
CASRPTGGHEQFF,TGTGCCAGCAGACCCACAGGGGGGCATGAGCAGTTCTTC,few,TRBD1,TRBJ2-1,TRBV12-3/TRBV12-4
CASSVLGEVGNQPQHF,TGTGCCAGCAGTGTCCTAGGTGAGGTTGGCAATCAGCCCCAGCATTTT,many,NA,TRBJ1-5,TRBV6-4
CAISEPLGAGDTDTQYF,TGTGCCATCAGTGAGCCTCTGGGAGCGGGAGACACAGATACGCAGTATTTT,NA,TRBD2,TRBJ2-3,TRBV10-3